The 26 T cell receptor beta chains reported below all come from one sample, sequenced in a study of a mutant IDH1 vaccine in newly diagnosed glioma. Documented time point: week 35, safety follow-up. In the vaccine, a single dose held 300 ug of the mutant IDH1 20-mer peptide, along with topical imiquimod. The method was immunoSEQ multiplex PCR; TCRdb's version includes in-frame clones alone and lacks a portion of them. The table shows about 32,000 clones, with 60% to 80% occurring only once. Their antigen targets remain unknown. The sample here was PBMCs, taken from a glioma patient whose treatment included an IDH1 peptide vaccine. The receptors originated from a woman aged 30 to 39 with glioma. Some clones in this sample may be carry-over from other donors' samples.

This clone was seen only a few times. The rearrangement joins TRBV28 to TRBJ1-2; D is possibly TRBD1 (6 bases). The CDR3 has 13 amino acids. The germline CDR1 and CDR2 sequences are MDHEN and SYDVKM. Between the trimmed V and J ends, which lost 5 bases and 5 bases, there was a span of 12 bases. DNA for the CDR3: TGTGCCAGCAGTACAGGGAAGGAGTATGGCTACACCTTC. It specifies CASSTGKEYGYTF.

This clone was seen only once. The gene calls are TRBV13 and TRBJ2-7; TRBD1 is a possible D gene (6 bases). CDR1 PRHDT and CDR2 FYEKMQ come from the germline V gene (reference sequence). V lost 5 bases and J 0 bases, leaving 11 bases between the germline ends. CDR3 length: 14 amino acids. CDR3 sequence reads: CASSRTGFSYEQYF. DNA of the CDR3: TGTGCCAGCAGCCGTACAGGGTTCTCCTACGAGCAGTACTTC.

This clone was detected only a few times. The chain is built from TRBV2 and TRBJ1-5; tentative D call: TRBD1 (6 bases). The CDR3 sequence is 16 residues long. The germline V gene has CDR1 SNHLY and CDR2 FYNNEI. Trimming shortened V by 4 bases and J by 4 bases, and 17 bases separated the two germline ends. CDR3 residues: CASSVNRVLSNQPQHF. The CDR3 DNA reads as TGTGCCAGCAGTGTTAACAGGGTGCTGTCTAATCAGCCCCAGCATTTT.

V usage is TRBV9 and J usage is TRBJ2-7; TRBD2 matches at 10 bases. Trimming at V came to 0 bases and at J to 4 bases, leaving 4 bases not matched to a gene. Germline V gene lookup returns CDR1 SGDLS and CDR2 YYNGEE. This CDR3 spans 15 amino acids. In DNA, the CDR3 is TGTGCCAGCAGCGTAGGTTTAGCGGGAGGATACGAGCAGTACTTC. Translating it yields CASSVGLAGGYEQYF.

A single count supports this clone. The chain couples TRBV6-6 to TRBJ2-1, with unresolved D. Germline V gives CDR1 MNHNY, CDR2 SVGAGI (reference sequence). V dropped 7 bases and J dropped 6 bases, with 16 bases sitting between them. The CDR3 has 14 residues. The CDR3, as DNA: TGTGCCAGCACCCCGACTCAGAAAGCCAATGAGCAGTTCTTC. Translated: CASTPTQKANEQFF.

The chain joins TRBV7-9 to TRBJ2-4; TRBD1 is a possible D gene (5 bases). Trimming left V 0 bases short and J 16 bases short, with 16 bases between. The CDR3 sequence is 13 residues long. Germline CDR1 and CDR2: SEHNR and FQNEAQ (reference sequence). Written as DNA, the CDR3 is TGTGCCAGCAGCTTAGCACCCGGGCAGGGTAATTACTTC. As protein: CASSLAPGQGNYF.

This rearrangement joins TRBV5-1 to TRBJ1-1; D not certain. Per germline, CDR1 SGHRS and CDR2 YFSETQ. Trimming took 2 bases from V and 7 from J, leaving 12 bases between them. The CDR3 covers 13 residues. CDR3 DNA sequence: TGCGCCAGCAGCTTCAGTTACGACGGTGAAGCTTTCTTT. Residues: CASSFSYDGEAFF.

The chain has TRBV19 and TRBJ2-7; TRBD1 or TRBD2 may be the D gene (5 bases each). CDR3 length: 17 amino acids. Trimming shortened V by 0 bases and J by 9 bases, and 24 bases separated the two germline ends. The germline V gene has CDR1 LNHDA and CDR2 SQIVND (reference sequence). CDR3 sequence reads: CASSIDLGGLNGDGQYF. CDR3 coding DNA: TGTGCCAGTAGTATAGACCTTGGTGGCCTGAACGGGGACGGGCAGTACTTC.

The chain uses TRBV30 and TRBJ1-6; no definite D call. Germline V gene sequence: CDR1 GTSNPN, CDR2 SVGIG (reference sequence). Trimming left V 3 bases short and J 9 bases short, with 12 bases between. This CDR3 is built from 13 residues. The CDR3 nucleotides read TGTGCCTGGAGCTATAGGACGGGTTCACCCCTCCACTTT. This translates into CAWSYRTGSPLHF.

This clone has only a few counts. This CDR3 reads CASRPTGTHFAQYF. CDR3 nucleotides: TGTGCCAGCAGGCCGACAGGGACCCATTTTGCCCAGTACTTC. J is TRBJ2-5 and V is TRBV6-5; 7 bases match TRBD1. Germline V gene data show CDR1 as MNHEY and CDR2 as SVGAGI. This CDR3 region has 14 residues. With 6 bases clipped from V and 9 bases from J, the junction kept 13 bases outside the gene matches.

The rearrangement links TRBV6-6 to TRBJ2-1; 10 bases match TRBD2. The trim removed 6 bases at V and 8 bases at J, leaving 10 bases unmatched. This CDR3 is 15 amino acids long. Germline V gene data show CDR1 as MNHNY and CDR2 as SVGAGI (reference sequence). Here the CDR3 reads CASRTLAGAGDEQFF. Written as DNA, the CDR3 is TGTGCCAGCAGGACCCTAGCGGGAGCGGGCGATGAGCAGTTCTTC.

In this sample, this clone turned up a few times. The chain recombines TRBV10-3 with TRBJ1-5; tentative D call: TRBD1 (5 bases). The length of the CDR3 is 13 residues. Germline assignment: CDR1 ENHRY and CDR2 SYGVKD. The germline V and J ends were trimmed by 0 bases and 9 bases, with 9 bases remaining between them. The CDR3 nucleotides read TGTGCCATCAGTGAGTCGGGGGGTGGGCCCCAGCATTTT. This codes for CAISESGGGPQHF.

J is TRBJ1-2 and V is TRBV12-5; D call uncertain. Trimming took off 2 bases at V and 6 bases at J, with 19 bases between the two ends. Germline CDR1 LGHNT, CDR2 FRNRAP. The CDR3 spans 16 residues. The CDR3: CASGLSTLSGPNGYTF. The CDR3 nucleotides read TGTGCTAGTGGTTTGTCCACACTGTCCGGGCCCAATGGCTACACCTTC.

The chain employs TRBV5-6 and TRBJ2-1; the D is unclear. The V end lost 0 bases, the J end lost 6 bases, and 4 bases lay between the germline ends. The CDR3 runs 12 residues. CDR1 is SGHDT and CDR2 is YYEEEE in the germline V gene. CDR3 nucleotides: TGTGCCAGCAGCTTGGGAGTCAATGAGCAGTTCTTC. Its translation is CASSLGVNEQFF.

This CDR3 reads CATSRDLSRARSGLINEQFF. The CDR3 region has the DNA TGTGCCACCAGCAGAGATCTCTCGCGGGCTCGGAGTGGATTGATCAATGAGCAGTTCTTC. V usage is TRBV15 and J usage is TRBJ2-1; tentative D call: TRBD2 (5 bases). Germline V CDR1 and CDR2: LNHNV, YYDKDF (reference sequence). This CDR3 has 20 amino acids. V gave up 0 bases and J gave up 6 bases, with 27 bases separating them.

The rearrangement links TRBV20-1 to TRBJ2-7; the D gene is possibly TRBD2 (6 bases). Germline V CDR1 and CDR2: DFQATT, SNEGSKA (reference sequence). Trimming cost V 1 base and J 5 bases, with 6 bases left between them. CDR3 length: 11 amino acids. The CDR3 is CSARAGDEQYF. CDR3 coding DNA: TGCAGTGCTAGAGCGGGGGACGAGCAGTACTTC.

This sequence joins TRBV9 and TRBJ2-5; D perhaps matches TRBD2 (7 bases). Germline V gives CDR1 SGDLS, CDR2 YYNGEE. Trimming took 0 bases from V and 7 from J, leaving 16 bases between them. CDR3 size: 15 residues. As DNA, the CDR3 is TGTGCCAGCAGCGTAGAAGGCCGAGGGGGGGCGACCCAGTACTTC. Its protein is CASSVEGRGGATQYF. The variable domain in full, with the rest retrieved from reference TRBV9 and TRBJ2-5, is DSGVTQTPKHLITATGQRVTLRCSPRSGDLSVYWYQQSLDQGLQFLIQYYNGEERAKGNILERFSAQQFPDLHSELNLSSLELGDSALYFCASSVEGRGGATQYFGPGTRLLVL.

The CDR3 nucleotides read TGTGCCAGCAGAGCGGACAGGGTCGTCACGCAGGAAAAACTGTTTTTT. Protein sequence: CASRADRVVTQEKLFF. The chain links TRBV2 to TRBJ1-4, with 8 bases that match TRBD1. V shed 6 bases, J shed 8 bases, and the junction held 14 bases outside the gene matches. The germline V gene has CDR1 SNHLY and CDR2 FYNNEI. The CDR3 has 16 residues.

The chain's CDR3 is CASSLSSVPGNTIYF. CDR3 DNA sequence: TGTGCCAGCAGTTTATCATCTGTCCCTGGAAACACCATATATTTT. The chain joins TRBV27 to TRBJ1-3; no definite D call. V dropped 0 bases and J dropped 2 bases, with 8 bases sitting between them. The V gene's germline CDR1 is MNHEY and CDR2 SMNVEV (reference sequence). This CDR3 is 15 amino acids long.

The rearrangement links TRBV29-1 to TRBJ2-3, with 7 nucleotides matching TRBD1. CDR3 size: 17 residues. V was clipped by 7 bases and J by 6 bases; unmatched bases: 22. Germline CDR1 SQVTM, CDR2 ANQGSEA. The CDR3 loop is CSARGQPFGAAKDTQYF. CDR3 nucleotides: TGCAGCGCCCGGGGACAGCCATTTGGTGCCGCCAAGGATACGCAGTATTTT.

CDR3 amino acids: CASSGAGLAGGFGTDTQYF. The DNA for the CDR3 is TGTGCCAGCAGTGGAGCCGGACTAGCGGGAGGATTCGGCACAGATACGCAGTATTTT. The V and J genes are TRBV2 and TRBJ2-3; the match to TRBD2 covers 14 bases. Germline V CDR1 and CDR2: SNHLY, FYNNEI. The CDR3 consists of 19 residues. With 4 bases clipped from V and 1 base from J, the junction kept 10 bases outside the gene matches. The whole variable domain, filled in from reference TRBV2 and TRBJ2-3, reads EPEVTQTPSHQVTQMGQEVILRCVPISNHLYFYWYRQILGQKVEFLVSFYNNEISEKSEIFDDQFSVERPDGSNFTLKIRSTKLEDSAMYFCASSGAGLAGGFGTDTQYFGPGTRLTVL.

This chain links TRBV7-2 with TRBJ2-1, with TRBD2 matching 9 bases. Looked up from germline, CDR1 is SGHTA and CDR2 is FQGNSA. After removal of 5 bases from V and 15 bases from J, the junction contained 8 bases not matched to a gene. CDR3 length: 12 amino acids. For the CDR3, the DNA is TGTGCCAGCAGCATTTCCGGGACTAGCCCGTTCTTC. It codes for CASSISGTSPFF.

The chain uses TRBV9 and TRBJ2-3; 7 nucleotides match TRBD2. V gave up 4 bases and J gave up 2 bases; unmatched junction bases: 19. Germline CDR1 reads SGDLS; CDR2 reads YYNGEE. The CDR3 has 19 residues. This CDR3 is CASSPGLATGGTITDTQYF. DNA for the CDR3: TGTGCCAGCAGCCCGGGGCTAGCGACTGGGGGGACTATCACAGATACGCAGTATTTT.

This clone was detected only once. This chain connects TRBV13 to TRBJ2-5; D may match TRBD1 or TRBD2 (5 bases each). V dropped 2 bases and J dropped 2 bases, with 18 bases sitting between them. The germline V gene encodes CDR1 PRHDT and CDR2 FYEKMQ (reference sequence). The CDR3 has 17 amino acids. Here the CDR3 DNA reads TGTGCCAGCAGCTTATTTTTGGAACTAGGGGAGCAAGAGACCCAGTACTTC. It is translated as CASSLFLELGEQETQYF.

This clone was seen a handful of times. CDR3 in DNA: TGTGCCAGCAGTCCTGGTAACATTATGAACACTGAAGCTTTCTTT. Translation: CASSPGNIMNTEAFF. This chain uses TRBV6-6 with TRBJ1-1; D not certain. V lost 5 bases and J 0 bases, leaving 13 bases between the germline ends. In germline, CDR1 is MNHNY, CDR2 SVGAGI (reference sequence). The CDR3 totals 15 residues.

This chain links TRBV4-2 with TRBJ2-3; 8 bases map to TRBD2. V lost 0 bases and J lost 2; bases outside the gene matches: 7. This CDR3 has 17 residues. Germline values: CDR1 LGHNA, CDR2 YNFKEQ. The CDR3 loop is CASSQDKREIVTDTQYF. For the CDR3, the DNA is TGTGCCAGCAGCCAAGATAAGCGGGAGATAGTCACAGATACGCAGTATTTT.